The T cell receptor beta chain under discussion was sequenced for a study of cytomegalovirus exposure and HLA in healthy donors. Turning to the study itself: Unique TCRs from HLA-typed donors, 85 million to 100 million of them, were held in an early data release. Notes on the study in general: About 87% or about 30% of the time was how often most TCR beta V segments were productive, according to an earlier analysis.

Per the germline V gene, CDR1 is LNHDA and CDR2 is SQIVND (reference sequence). V shed 6 bases and J shed 2 bases, with 14 bases lying between them. This CDR3 has 15 residues. About this clone: Its antigen is as yet unknown.

PCR primers comprised 60 Vbeta and 13 Jbeta primers. Assay: immunoSEQ multiplex PCR; the TCRdb copy retains only in-frame clones and omits some. Among more than 110,000 clones listed, roughly 77% were seen once. The J gene is TRBJ1-5, the V gene TRBV19, with D possibly TRBD1 on 6 matching bases. The receptor was isolated from a man aged 25-40 years in good health and CMV-seronegative. The sample was PBMCs. The CDR3 sequence is CASREQNRGNQPQHF. The CDR3 nucleotides read TGTGCCAGTAGGGAACAGAACAGGGGCAATCAGCCCCAGCATTTT.